Presented here are 29 T cell receptor beta chains from one specimen sequenced in a study of response to subunit inactivated influenza vaccine. TCRdb re-analysed the RT-PCR reads in MiXCR, keeping a single row per CDR3 protein. The data contain roughly 790,000 distinct CDR3 sequences, 21% of them seen just once; the ten biggest clones take up roughly a tenth. The input for sequencing was PBMCs from blood, taken about 5 days after vaccination. These receptors were obtained from a man between 50 and 59 years old who received an inactivated influenza vaccine.

The rearrangement uses TRBV10-3 and TRBJ2-2, with D maybe TRBD1 (6 bases). The CDR3 contains 15 residues. Germline CDR1 and CDR2: ENHRY and SYGVKD. V lost 6 bases and J lost 0, with 11 bases in between. CDR3 protein: CAIRQGASNTGELFF. The CDR3 DNA reads TGTGCCATCAGACAGGGAGCCTCGAACACCGGGGAGCTGTTTTTT.

This clonotype was detected only once. The chain carries TRBV19 and TRBJ2-1; TRBD1 aligns across 9 bases. V shed 3 bases and J 6 bases; nucleotides not matched to a gene: 6. Germline V lookup: CDR1 LNHDA, CDR2 SQIVND (reference sequence). The CDR3 has 15 amino acids. As DNA, the CDR3 is TGTGCCAGTAGTATGTTGGGGACAGGGCCCAATGAGCAGTTCTTC. Translated: CASSMLGTGPNEQFF. Full variable domain (outside the CDR3, taken from reference TRBV19 and TRBJ2-1): DGGITQSPKYLFRKEGQNVTLSCEQNLNHDAMYWYRQDPGQGLRLIYYSQIVNDFQKGDIAEGYSVSREKKESFPLTVTSAQKNPTAFYLCASSMLGTGPNEQFFGPGTRLTVL.

The rearrangement joins TRBV11-2 to TRBJ1-6; 7 nucleotides align to TRBD1. Germline V gene data show CDR1 as SGHAT and CDR2 as FQNNGV. V lost 2 bases to trimming and J lost 0 bases; unmatched junction nucleotides: 7. The CDR3 sequence is 18 residues long. The CDR3 bases are TGTGCCAGCAGCTTACTGGGGACAGTGAGCTCCTATAATTCACCCCTCCACTTT. It yields the protein CASSLLGTVSSYNSPLHF.

The chain uses TRBV20-1 and TRBJ2-5; D gene ambiguous. Germline loops: CDR1 DFQATT, CDR2 SNEGSKA (reference sequence). V gave up 1 base and J gave up 5 bases, with 5 bases separating them. CDR3 size: 11 residues. DNA for the CDR3: TGCAGTGCTAGAGCCTCGGAGACCCAGTACTTC. Its translation: CSARASETQYF.

CDR3 sequence (DNA): TGTGCCAGCATAGGACTAGCGAGCTACAATGAGCAGTTCTTC. This sequence encodes CASIGLASYNEQFF. This chain uses TRBV12-3 or TRBV12-4 with TRBJ2-1, with 9 bases matching TRBD2. The V segment lost 7 bases and the J segment 3 bases; nucleotides outside the gene matches: 4. The CDR3 is 14 residues long.

This chain uses TRBV7-2 with TRBJ1-2, with 7 bases that match TRBD1. The junction had 6 bases not matched to a gene; V was cut back by 5 bases and J by 6 bases. Germline V gene lookup returns CDR1 SGHTA and CDR2 FQGNSA. The CDR3 sequence is 13 residues long. The CDR3 coding sequence is TGTGCCAGCAGCCCGACGGGACAGCATGGCTACACCTTC. Amino acids: CASSPTGQHGYTF. The full variable domain, with the rest looked up from reference TRBV7-2 and TRBJ1-2, is GAGVSQSPSNKVTEKGKDVELRCDPISGHTALYWYRQSLGQGLEFLIYFQGNSAPDKSGLPSDRFSAERTGGSVSTLTIQRTQQEDSAVYLCASSPTGQHGYTFGSGTRLTVV.

This chain links TRBV18 with TRBJ2-1; D call uncertain. Germline V CDR1 and CDR2: KGHSH, LQKENI. This CDR3 is built from 13 residues. Trimming removed 3 bases from V and 8 bases from J, with 11 bases in between. The CDR3 bases are TGTGCCAGCTCACCCTCCAGCTTTGATGAGCAGTTCTTC. This encodes CASSPSSFDEQFF.

V usage is TRBV5-1 and J usage is TRBJ2-7; the D gene is possibly TRBD1 (5 bases). Looked up from germline, CDR1 is SGHRS and CDR2 is YFSETQ. V dropped 0 bases and J dropped 0 bases, with 10 bases sitting between them. The CDR3 consists of 15 residues. The CDR3 DNA reads as TGCGCCAGCAGCTTGGGACAGACGTACTCCTACGAGCAGTACTTC. It codes for CASSLGQTYSYEQYF.

This clonotype came up many times. The genes are TRBV6-2 or TRBV6-3 and TRBJ1-1; D is undetermined. CDR1 and CDR2 (germline): MNHEY, SVGEGT. The CDR3 totals 14 residues. With 2 bases removed from V and 10 bases from J, the gap between germline ends came to 17 bases. CDR3 coding DNA: TGTGCCAGCAGTTACAGAGGTCGGTTTTCGCCAGCTTTCTTT. This codes for CASSYRGRFSPAFF.

The CDR3 reads CASSSSGYPTDTQYF. The CDR3 DNA sequence: TGTGCCAGCAGTTCCAGCGGGTACCCGACAGATACGCAGTATTTT. The J gene is TRBJ2-3, the V gene TRBV12-3 or TRBV12-4, with D possibly matching TRBD2 (6 bases). There are 15 residues in the CDR3. V lost 4 bases, J lost 3 bases, and 14 bases lay in between.

A few counts support this clonotype. This chain links TRBV5-1 with TRBJ2-5; D might be TRBD1 or TRBD2, each matching 5 bases. The CDR3 spans 15 residues. Per germline, CDR1 SGHRS and CDR2 YFSETQ. Trimming took off 0 bases at V and 5 bases at J, with 14 bases between the two ends. CDR3 sequence reads: CASSLDFGARETQYF. CDR3 coding DNA: TGCGCCAGCAGCTTGGATTTCGGGGCCCGGGAGACCCAGTACTTC.

The sample holds many counts of this clonotype. The chain recombines TRBV7-8 with TRBJ1-1; D possibly corresponds to TRBD1 (5 bases). V lost 0 bases to trimming and J lost 0 bases, with 14 bases between them. Germline CDR1 and CDR2: SGHVS and FQNEAQ. The CDR3 has 17 residues. CDR3 sequence (DNA): TGTGCCAGCAGCTTAGCTGGGTCAGGGAGTATGAACACTGAAGCTTTCTTT. It specifies CASSLAGSGSMNTEAFF. Combining the CDR3 with reference TRBV7-8 and TRBJ1-1 gives the whole variable domain GAGVSQSPRYKVAKRGQDVALRCDPISGHVSLFWYQQALGQGPEFLTYFQNEAQLDKSGLPSDRFFAERPEGSVSTLKIQRTQQEDSAVYLCASSLAGSGSMNTEAFFGQGTRLTVV.

This clonotype was seen more than once but under ten times. The rearrangement joins TRBV7-2 to TRBJ2-2; 12 positions agree with TRBD2. The CDR3 is 17 residues long. From germline, CDR1 is SGHTA and CDR2 FQGNSA. V shed 1 base and J 4 bases; nucleotides not matched to a gene: 4. The CDR3 loop reads CASSLGRTSGATGELFF. CDR3 coding DNA: TGTGCCAGCAGCTTAGGAAGGACTAGCGGGGCCACCGGGGAGCTGTTTTTT.

The table lists this clonotype with a few counts. DNA of the CDR3: TGCGCCAGCAGCTTGGATACGGGGGCGATCGGCTACACCTTC. Its protein is CASSLDTGAIGYTF. The chain employs TRBV5-1 and TRBJ1-2; D might be TRBD1 (6 bases). The CDR3 is made up of 14 amino acids. Between the trimmed V and J ends, which lost 0 bases and 8 bases, there was a span of 14 bases. Germline lookup yields CDR1 SGHRS and CDR2 YFSETQ.

This clonotype was found a few times. This rearrangement joins TRBV6-5 to TRBJ1-2, with D tentatively TRBD1 (5 bases). With 2 bases removed from V and 7 bases from J, the gap between germline ends came to 17 bases. There are 15 residues in the CDR3. The germline V gene has CDR1 MNHEY and CDR2 SVGAGI. CDR3 in DNA: TGTGCCAGCAGTTACGGAGTCCAAGGACACGGTGGCTACACCTTC. This codes for CASSYGVQGHGGYTF.

This clonotype was detected ten times or more. J is TRBJ1-1 and V is TRBV12-3 or TRBV12-4; perhaps TRBD1 as D (6 bases). The CDR3 contains 13 residues. V was cut by 3 bases and J by 5 bases, with 10 bases left in between. This CDR3 is CASSFRRGTEAFF. The CDR3 DNA is TGTGCCAGCAGTTTTCGGAGGGGGACTGAAGCTTTCTTT.

The chain employs TRBV6-1 and TRBJ2-2; the match to TRBD2 covers 8 bases. The trim removed 7 bases at V and 4 bases at J, leaving 5 bases unmatched. Looked up from germline, CDR1 is MNHNS and CDR2 is SASEGT. The CDR3 runs to 14 residues. The CDR3, as DNA: TGTGCCAGCACGAGCGGGGGAGTCACCGGGGAGCTGTTTTTT. Residues: CASTSGGVTGELFF.

The sample holds a few counts of this clonotype. The rearrangement links TRBV24-1 to TRBJ2-3, with 8 bases matching TRBD1. CDR3 length: 17 amino acids. V lost 3 bases to trimming and J lost 0 bases; unmatched junction nucleotides: 7. The germline gives CDR1 KGHDR, CDR2 SFDVKD. CDR3: CATSDPRDRSSTDTQYF. CDR3 sequence (DNA): TGTGCCACCAGTGATCCTCGGGACAGGTCTAGCACAGATACGCAGTATTTT.

This clonotype was seen repeatedly, ten times or more. The gene calls are TRBV9 and TRBJ2-1; 12 bases are a match to TRBD2. Germline V gives CDR1 SGDLS, CDR2 YYNGEE. The CDR3 consists of 16 residues. Trimming removed 4 bases from V and 8 bases from J; junction bases left unmatched: 10. This chain's CDR3 is CASSNALAGGQDEQFF. As DNA, the CDR3 is TGTGCCAGCAGCAACGCACTAGCGGGAGGTCAGGATGAGCAGTTCTTC. The full variable domain, rest sourced from reference TRBV9 and TRBJ2-1, is DSGVTQTPKHLITATGQRVTLRCSPRSGDLSVYWYQQSLDQGLQFLIQYYNGEERAKGNILERFSAQQFPDLHSELNLSSLELGDSALYFCASSNALAGGQDEQFFGPGTRLTVL.

This chain joins TRBV15 and TRBJ2-7; 8 positions agree with TRBD2. Germline CDR1 and CDR2: LNHNV and YYDKDF (reference sequence). Trimming cost V 3 bases and J 1 base; bases outside gene matches: 8. The CDR3 is made up of 16 amino acids. CDR3 sequence reads: CATSSGPAGVSYEQYF. In DNA form, the CDR3 reads TGTGCCACCAGCAGCGGCCCAGCGGGAGTTTCCTACGAGCAGTACTTC.

The genes are TRBV20-1 and TRBJ1-5, with D perhaps TRBD1 (6 bases). CDR3 length: 13 residues. Trimming took 6 bases from V and 0 from J, leaving 9 bases between them. CDR1 is DFQATT and CDR2 is SNEGSKA in the germline V gene (reference sequence). In DNA form, the CDR3 reads TGCAGTGCCCTGGACAGTAGCAATCAGCCCCAGCATTTT. Translated, it gives CSALDSSNQPQHF.

The rearrangement uses TRBV20-1 and TRBJ2-1; 15 bases map to TRBD2. The CDR3 totals 17 residues. V shed 6 bases, J shed 5 bases, and the junction held 11 bases outside the gene matches. Germline V gene data show CDR1 as DFQATT and CDR2 as SNEGSKA (reference sequence). The CDR3 sequence is CSAWTSGRVVKDNEQFF. The CDR3 DNA is TGCAGTGCGTGGACTAGCGGGAGGGTGGTTAAGGACAATGAGCAGTTCTTC.

This clonotype was observed a handful of times. The V call is TRBV5-1, the J call TRBJ2-3; tentative D call: TRBD1 (5 bases). Germline lookup yields CDR1 SGHRS and CDR2 YFSETQ. The germline V and J ends were trimmed by 5 bases and 4 bases, with 8 bases remaining between them. CDR3 length equals 12 residues. In nucleotides, the CDR3 is TGCGCCAGCAGAAGGGGTTCAGATACGCAGTATTTT. Translating it yields CASRRGSDTQYF.

The chain is built from TRBV7-9 and TRBJ1-3; D is possibly TRBD1 (6 bases). The germline gives CDR1 SEHNR, CDR2 FQNEAQ (reference sequence). This CDR3 is built from 15 residues. Trimming removed 5 bases from V and 2 bases from J, with 13 bases in between. The CDR3 is CASSPGTGTGNTIYF. Here the CDR3 DNA reads TGTGCCAGCAGCCCCGGAACAGGGACTGGAAACACCATATATTTT.

The chain combines TRBV5-5 with TRBJ2-5; TRBD1 matches 9 bases. Per the germline V gene, CDR1 is SGHKS and CDR2 is YYEKEE (reference sequence). CDR3 size: 15 residues. The trim removed 3 bases at V and 4 bases at J, leaving 7 bases unmatched. The CDR3 reads CASSSLTGGGETQYF. As DNA, the CDR3 is TGTGCCAGCAGCTCCTTGACAGGGGGGGGAGAGACCCAGTACTTC.

The V call is TRBV28, the J call TRBJ2-7; TRBD2 matches 11 bases. The junction had 5 bases not matched to a gene; V was cut back by 5 bases and J by 2 bases. CDR3 length: 15 amino acids. From germline, CDR1 is MDHEN and CDR2 SYDVKM. The CDR3 DNA reads as TGTGCCAGCAGTGTTGTAGCGGGAGGGGCCTACGAGCAGTACTTC. Translation gives CASSVVAGGAYEQYF.

As concerns this clonotype: A much larger clonotype is one base distant, so this may be a read error. The CDR3 protein is CSARDWVQGSREYF. The DNA of the CDR3 is TGCAGTGCTAGAGATTGGGTCCAGGGTTCTAGGGAGTACTTC. The chain recombines TRBV20-1 with TRBJ2-7; the D gene is possibly TRBD1 (5 bases). The CDR3 sequence is 14 residues long. V was shortened by 0 bases and J by 11 bases, with 20 bases between the two germline ends. CDR1 and CDR2 (germline): DFQATT, SNEGSKA (reference sequence).

The rearrangement links TRBV6-1 to TRBJ2-1; TRBD2 matches 9 bases. Germline-derived CDR1 and CDR2 are MNHNS and SASEGT. V dropped 5 bases and J dropped 11; count of bases not matched to a gene: 13. CDR3 size: 15 residues. CDR3 region: CASSPQSAGGPQQFF. CDR3 sequence (DNA): TGTGCCAGCAGTCCCCAATCCGCGGGAGGGCCCCAGCAGTTCTTC.

The chain has TRBV20-1 and TRBJ2-7; no definite D call. V lost 3 bases, J lost 5 bases, and 32 bases lay in between. Per germline, CDR1 DFQATT and CDR2 SNEGSKA (reference sequence). The CDR3 consists of 19 residues. CDR3 region: CSASPWGKDGSRKRDEQYF. Here the CDR3 DNA reads TGCAGTGCTAGTCCATGGGGTAAAGATGGCAGCAGAAAAAGAGACGAGCAGTACTTC.